This T cell receptor (beta chain) is drawn from a study of blood T cell repertoires in COVID-19. Overall study: COVID-19 samples, acute and convalescent, were from the United States, Italy and Spain. From T cells, B-cell-depleted T cells, or PBMCs came the material, which was cDNA or gDNA.

Methods used by the authors: From reference gene primer amplification, estimates of nucleated cell counts were derived. Only in-frame clones appear in the TCRdb table, and some are missing; sequencing was by immunoSEQ multiplex PCR. From that table come the V and J calls and clone size; the DNA was used to work out D and trimming. The table lists some 240,000 clones, 75% to 85% of them singletons, with more than 1.2% in the top ten. CDR1 LNHNV and CDR2 YYDKDF come from the germline V gene (reference sequence). The CDR3 spans 14 residues. The trim removed 4 bases at V and 5 bases at J, leaving 8 bases unmatched.

Input material: peripheral blood. V gene TRBV15 combines with J gene TRBJ2-7; TRBD1 matches 7 bases. The TCR was taken from a woman in her 40s who had recovered from COVID-19. CDR3 sequence reads: CATSTWTGNHEQYF. The CDR3 nucleotides are TGTGCCACCAGCACCTGGACAGGTAACCACGAGCAGTACTTC.